The entry below describes one T cell receptor beta chain. Its target is unknown. The data belong to a study of identifying expanded T cells in peripheral blood. The study's findings and limits: Across healthy donors, higher total template counts meant significantly greater approximately 2-week count variance.

Using immunoSEQ multiplex PCR, the repertoire was profiled, and TCRdb retains in-frame clones only, with some absent. The sample comprises 100,000 to 150,000 clones, approximately 84% of which are singletons, and more than 2.5% rests with the top ten. Germline V lookup: CDR1 MNHNY, CDR2 SVGAGI (reference sequence). The CDR3 is made up of 14 amino acids. V was clipped by 0 bases and J by 0 bases, with 6 bases between them. Material for sequencing was blood. The sequence derives from a person between 18 and 70 years old in good health. V is TRBV6-6 and J is TRBJ2-7; the D call may be TRBD1 or TRBD2 (5 bases each). This CDR3 is CASSYSGTSYEQYF. The CDR3 DNA reads as TGTGCCAGCAGTTACTCCGGGACCTCCTACGAGCAGTACTTC.